Following are 31 T cell receptor beta chains from one sample sequenced in a study of human T cells and chemical hapten exposure. From the RACE reads, TCRdb called clonotypes with MiXCR, one entry per CDR3 protein. The table has around 250,000 distinct CDR3 sequences, 7% to 10% seen once. The sample's time point: pre-sensitization, week 0. Treatment: therapeutic diphenylcyclopropenone sensitization with weekly scalp DPC. Sample: whole blood, taken in connection with sensitization to the hapten diphenylcyclopropenone (DPC). These receptors were taken from a woman in her forties with alopecia areata. Some clones in this sample may be carry-over from other donors' samples.

In its sample, this clonotype was seen a few times. The J gene is TRBJ2-1, the V gene TRBV9, with 11 bases lining up with TRBD2. The CDR3 extends over 14 amino acids. Losses at the gene ends were 3 bases for V and 12 bases for J; bases not matched to a gene: 8. Germline lookup yields CDR1 SGDLS and CDR2 YYNGEE. CDR3 DNA sequence: TGTGCCAGCAGCGCTAGCGGGAGGAGATGGGGGCAGTTCTTC. It translates to CASSASGRRWGQFF.

The table lists this clonotype with many counts. This rearrangement joins TRBV5-1 to TRBJ2-5; 9 nucleotides agree with TRBD1. The V and J ends lost 0 bases and 2 bases, in that order; junction bases with no gene match: 2. The CDR3 has 15 residues. The germline V gene has CDR1 SGHRS and CDR2 YFSETQ. The CDR3 reads CASSLGTGVQETQYF. The CDR3 nucleotides are TGCGCCAGCAGCTTGGGGACAGGGGTACAAGAGACCCAGTACTTC.

This clonotype was seen ten or more times. The V gene is TRBV29-1, the J gene TRBJ2-3, with D hard to call. The V gene lost 4 bases and the J gene lost 6 bases, with 11 bases spanning the gap. Germline V gives CDR1 SQVTM, CDR2 ANQGSEA. The CDR3 is made up of 12 amino acids. This chain's CDR3 is CSVVRGSDTQYF. DNA for the CDR3: TGCAGCGTTGTCCGCGGTTCGGATACGCAGTATTTT.

The sample holds many counts of this clonotype. The V gene is TRBV11-2, the J gene TRBJ2-3; 8 bases align to TRBD2. The CDR3 covers 16 residues. Trimming took 5 bases from V and 0 from J; bases not matched to a gene: 7. From germline, CDR1 is SGHAT and CDR2 FQNNGV. CDR3 in DNA: TGTGCCAGCAGCCCCCGGACTAGCCGGAGCACAGATACGCAGTATTTT. It codes for CASSPRTSRSTDTQYF.

The chain is built from TRBV5-5 and TRBJ2-7; D is possibly TRBD1 (5 bases). The CDR3 has 13 residues. V dropped 2 bases and J dropped 3 bases, with 9 bases sitting between them. Looked up from germline, CDR1 is SGHKS and CDR2 is YYEKEE (reference sequence). The CDR3 nucleotides read TGTGCCAGCAGCTTAAGGCAGGGCTACGAGCAGTACTTC. Encoded protein: CASSLRQGYEQYF.

The rearrangement links TRBV2 to TRBJ1-4, with a tentative D call TRBD1 (5 bases). The V gene lost 1 base and the J gene lost 9 bases, with 12 bases spanning the gap. The CDR3 has 14 amino acids. The germline V gene has CDR1 SNHLY and CDR2 FYNNEI. This chain's CDR3 is CASSEEQGSKKLFF. Written as DNA, the CDR3 is TGTGCCAGCAGTGAAGAGCAGGGTTCTAAAAAACTGTTTTTT.

V usage is TRBV2 and J usage is TRBJ2-2; no reliable D call. Looked up from germline, CDR1 is SNHLY and CDR2 is FYNNEI. Trimming removed 5 bases from V and 2 bases from J, with 12 bases in between. The CDR3 is made up of 15 amino acids. The CDR3 reads CASSPQGPNTGELFF. CDR3 DNA sequence: TGTGCCAGCAGTCCCCAAGGGCCAAACACCGGGGAGCTGTTTTTT.

This clonotype was observed a handful of times. The rearrangement links TRBV12-3 or TRBV12-4 to TRBJ2-1; D gene uncertain. The length of the CDR3 is 15 residues. The V gene lost 4 bases and the J gene lost 3 bases, with 13 bases spanning the gap. The CDR3 nucleotides are TGTGCCAGCAGTTCCGTGTGGAATTACTACAATGAGCAGTTCTTC. This sequence encodes CASSSVWNYYNEQFF.

The V call is TRBV20-1, the J call TRBJ2-1; no clear D. The CDR3 runs to 12 residues. The V gene's germline CDR1 is DFQATT and CDR2 SNEGSKA (reference sequence). Trimming took off 4 bases at V and 7 bases at J, with 11 bases between the two ends. The CDR3 loop is CSATDQTNEQFF. The CDR3 DNA follows: TGCAGTGCTACGGACCAGACAAATGAGCAGTTCTTC.

This clonotype was recorded at least ten times. The CDR3, as DNA: TGTGCCAGCAGAAAGACAGGGGTCGGCCCATCAACTGAAGCTTTCTTT. This encodes CASRKTGVGPSTEAFF. The chain is built from TRBV7-9 and TRBJ1-1; the match to TRBD1 covers 8 bases. The V gene's germline CDR1 is SEHNR and CDR2 FQNEAQ (reference sequence). With 6 bases clipped from V and 5 bases from J, the junction kept 14 bases outside the gene matches. This CDR3 is built from 16 residues.

The chain employs TRBV20-1 and TRBJ2-1; 10 bases map to TRBD1. The CDR3 length is 19 residues. Germline CDR1 DFQATT, CDR2 SNEGSKA (reference sequence). Trimming removed 0 bases from V and 7 bases from J; junction bases left unmatched: 18. This CDR3 reads CSARDPLNPGQGHFNEQFF. DNA for the CDR3: TGCAGTGCTAGAGATCCCCTAAATCCGGGACAGGGGCACTTTAATGAGCAGTTCTTC.

Details on this clonotype: This may be a read error: a much more frequent sequence differs by one nucleotide. The chain recombines TRBV2 with TRBJ2-5; 8 nucleotides align to TRBD2. Unmatched junction bases numbered 1, after V lost 4 bases and J lost 0 bases. Germline CDR1 SNHLY, CDR2 FYNNEI. The CDR3 length is 14 residues. The CDR3 loop reads CASSVLADQETQYF. CDR3 coding DNA: TGTGCCAGCAGTGTACTAGCGGACCAAGAGACCCAGTACTTC. The full variable domain, rest sourced from reference TRBV2 and TRBJ2-5, is EPEVTQTPSHQVTQMGQEVILRCVPISNHLYFYWYRQILGQKVEFLVSFYNNEISEKSEIFDDQFSVERPDGSNFTLKIRSTKLEDSAMYFCASSVLADQETQYFGPGTRLLVL.

This chain connects TRBV20-1 to TRBJ1-2, with 7 bases that match TRBD1. CDR3 length equals 15 residues. The germline gives CDR1 DFQATT, CDR2 SNEGSKA (reference sequence). The trim removed 5 bases at V and 1 base at J, leaving 10 bases unmatched. CDR3 in amino acids: CSAFKTGTFNYGYTF. DNA for the CDR3: TGCAGTGCTTTTAAGACAGGGACCTTTAACTATGGCTACACCTTC.

This clonotype was seen a few times. V is TRBV28 and J is TRBJ2-2, with D possibly matching TRBD1 (7 bases). V lost 5 bases to trimming and J lost 0 bases, with 19 bases between them. Germline V gene sequence: CDR1 MDHEN, CDR2 SYDVKM. This CDR3 comprises 18 residues. The CDR3: CASSLRGGGGANTGELFF. The CDR3 DNA reads TGTGCCAGCAGTCTCCGCGGAGGGGGCGGCGCGAACACCGGGGAGCTGTTTTTT.

This chain uses TRBV29-1 with TRBJ2-7; the D is unclear. The CDR3 sequence is 14 residues long. CDR1 and CDR2 from the germline V gene are SQVTM and ANQGSEA. The ends were cut back, 7 bases at V and 2 bases at J, with 18 bases in the middle. The CDR3 region is CSALGYVNTYEQYF. In nucleotides, the CDR3 is TGCAGCGCCCTAGGATACGTAAACACCTACGAGCAGTACTTC.

This clonotype came up a few times. The V call is TRBV27, the J call TRBJ2-7, with a weak D call TRBD2 (6 bases). This CDR3 comprises 16 residues. The V gene lost 5 bases and the J gene lost 4 bases, with 21 bases spanning the gap. In germline, CDR1 is MNHEY, CDR2 SMNVEV (reference sequence). The CDR3: CASSVIADRLGYEQYF. The CDR3 DNA reads TGTGCCAGCAGTGTAATAGCGGACCGGCTAGGGTACGAGCAGTACTTC.

About this clonotype: A read error is possible here, since a much larger clone lies one base away. The chain uses TRBV6-1 and TRBJ2-2; D uncertain. Trimming cost V 8 bases and J 3 bases, with 10 bases left between them. Looked up from germline, CDR1 is MNHNS and CDR2 is SASEGT. The CDR3 consists of 13 residues. DNA for the CDR3: TGTGCCAGCCATTGCTGGGACACCGGGGAGCTGTTTTTT. Residues: CASHCWDTGELFF.

The rearrangement links TRBV6-2 or TRBV6-3 to TRBJ2-1; TRBD2 matches 13 bases. Germline assignment: CDR1 MNHEY and CDR2 SVGEGT. Trimming cost V 2 bases and J 6 bases; bases outside gene matches: 10. This CDR3 is 18 amino acids long. The CDR3 bases are TGTGCCAGCAGTTACACTAGCGGGAGGGCCTTCCCGATCAATGAGCAGTTCTTC. As protein: CASSYTSGRAFPINEQFF.

This clonotype has more than one count but fewer than ten. CDR3 amino acids: CASSQDRRGQETQYF. CDR3 bases: TGTGCCAGCAGCCAAGATCGAAGGGGCCAAGAGACCCAGTACTTC. The V call is TRBV4-2, the J call TRBJ2-5; the D gene is possibly TRBD1 (5 bases). The CDR3 length is 15 residues. Germline V gene sequence: CDR1 LGHNA, CDR2 YNFKEQ. V lost 0 bases and J lost 1, with 9 bases in between.

This chain connects TRBV9 to TRBJ1-5; D uncertain. Germline V gene lookup returns CDR1 SGDLS and CDR2 YYNGEE. The CDR3 is made up of 14 amino acids. V was clipped by 8 bases and J by 0 bases, with 12 bases between them. In DNA, the CDR3 is TGTGCCAGATTGGACGGACTTAGCAATCAGCCCCAGCATTTT. It codes for CARLDGLSNQPQHF. Full variable domain (remainder filled in from reference TRBV9 and TRBJ1-5): DSGVTQTPKHLITATGQRVTLRCSPRSGDLSVYWYQQSLDQGLQFLIQYYNGEERAKGNILERFSAQQFPDLHSELNLSSLELGDSALYFCARLDGLSNQPQHFGDGTRLSIL.

There are many counts of this clonotype. J is TRBJ1-1 and V is TRBV7-9; a weak D match, TRBD1 (5 bases). The CDR3 contains 13 residues. Trimming left V 3 bases short and J 7 bases short, with 12 bases between. The germline CDR1 and CDR2 sequences are SEHNR and FQNEAQ (reference sequence). The CDR3 DNA follows: TGTGCCAGCAGCTTGCAAAACACAGGTGAAGCTTTCTTT. It translates to CASSLQNTGEAFF.

V gene TRBV2 combines with J gene TRBJ2-3; D ambiguous. The CDR3 runs 15 residues. Trimming removed 2 bases from V and 0 bases from J, with 9 bases in between. Germline-derived CDR1 and CDR2 are SNHLY and FYNNEI. CDR3 amino acids: CASSERHLSTDTQYF. CDR3 in DNA: TGTGCCAGCAGTGAAAGGCATCTTAGCACAGATACGCAGTATTTT.

This clonotype occurred a few times. V and J are TRBV20-1 and TRBJ2-1; TRBD2 matches at 9 bases. CDR3 size: 13 residues. With 6 bases clipped from V and 2 bases from J, the junction kept 2 bases outside the gene matches. Germline V lookup: CDR1 DFQATT, CDR2 SNEGSKA (reference sequence). The CDR3 DNA is TGCAGTGCCCTAGCGGGAACCTACAATGAGCAGTTCTTC. As protein: CSALAGTYNEQFF.

This clonotype was seen a few times. The chain recombines TRBV6-2 or TRBV6-3 with TRBJ1-1; a weak D match, TRBD1 (6 bases). The CDR3 consists of 14 residues. Trimming removed 2 bases from V and 5 bases from J, with 12 bases in between. The germline gives CDR1 MNHEY, CDR2 SVGEGT. Here the CDR3 DNA reads TGTGCCAGCAGTTACGCCGGACAGAGTACTGAAGCTTTCTTT. Translated: CASSYAGQSTEAFF.

This clonotype was seen repeatedly, ten times or more. The J gene is TRBJ2-7, the V gene TRBV2; D might be TRBD1 (6 bases). V lost 6 bases and J 6 bases, leaving 15 bases between the germline ends. The CDR3 runs 13 residues. The germline V gene has CDR1 SNHLY and CDR2 FYNNEI. CDR3 DNA: TGTGCCAGCAGCGACCTAACAGGGACCGAGCAGTACTTC. The encoded protein is CASSDLTGTEQYF.

V is TRBV27 and J is TRBJ2-1; D is possibly TRBD1 (5 bases). Trimming stripped 3 bases from V and 4 bases from J, with 13 bases between. This CDR3 is built from 15 residues. Germline V CDR1 and CDR2: MNHEY, SMNVEV (reference sequence). CDR3: CASSFLGPSYNEQFF. CDR3 DNA: TGTGCCAGCAGTTTTTTGGGGCCCTCTTACAATGAGCAGTTCTTC.

This clonotype was picked up many times. J is TRBJ2-5 and V is TRBV27, with D tentatively TRBD2 (6 bases). The CDR3 loop spans 14 amino acids. V lost 3 bases and J 4 bases, leaving 12 bases between the germline ends. The germline gives CDR1 MNHEY, CDR2 SMNVEV (reference sequence). CDR3 coding DNA: TGTGCCAGCAGTTTGACGGCGGGACGAGAGACCCAGTACTTC. It codes for CASSLTAGRETQYF.

This clonotype occurred a few times. V usage is TRBV4-2 and J usage is TRBJ2-2; 8 bases agree with TRBD2. With 3 bases clipped from V and 3 bases from J, the junction kept 6 bases outside the gene matches. Germline V gene sequence: CDR1 LGHNA, CDR2 YNFKEQ. This CDR3 has 16 residues. The chain's CDR3 is CASSHAGRVDTGELFF. In nucleotides, the CDR3 is TGTGCCAGCAGCCACGCCGGGAGGGTCGACACCGGGGAGCTGTTTTTT.

The genes are TRBV6-5 and TRBJ2-7, with TRBD1 as a possible D gene (6 bases). V lost 9 bases, J lost 5 bases, and 23 bases lay in between. The CDR3 consists of 15 residues. From germline, CDR1 is MNHEY and CDR2 SVGAGI. CDR3 residues: CASRGTGTRGHEQYF. In DNA, the CDR3 is TGTGCCAGTCGAGGGACCGGGACAAGGGGCCACGAGCAGTACTTC.

This clonotype was counted a few times. The chain is built from TRBV29-1 and TRBJ2-7; 12 bases are shared with TRBD1. This CDR3 region has 14 residues. V lost 3 bases to trimming and J lost 3 bases; unmatched junction nucleotides: 3. The germline CDR1 and CDR2 sequences are SQVTM and ANQGSEA. CDR3 nucleotides: TGCAGCGTTGAGGGACAGGGGGCGGACTACGAGCAGTACTTC. Translated, it gives CSVEGQGADYEQYF.

This clonotype appeared many times. The chain uses TRBV7-9 and TRBJ2-6; a weak D match, TRBD2 (6 bases). Trimming shortened V by 11 bases and J by 3 bases, and 8 bases separated the two germline ends. This CDR3 is 12 amino acids long. Per the germline V gene, CDR1 is SEHNR and CDR2 is FQNEAQ (reference sequence). CDR3 sequence (DNA): TGTGCCGGCGGGGATGGGGCCAACGTCCTGACTTTC. It specifies CAGGDGANVLTF.